This is a list of T cell receptor beta chains from one sample in a study of shared clonotypes between healthy human individuals. Sequenced by immunoSEQ multiplex PCR; TCRdb stores in-frame clones only, minus some. The data contain about 510,000 clones, about 75% of them singletons. Sequenced material: PBMCs. The receptors were sampled from a woman in her 40s in good health. Some clones in this sample may be carry-over from other donors' samples. Both conserved end residues are part of each CDR3. A D gene is named only where the DNA matches it firmly. Size tells how often a clone was seen (once, few, many) or the class of an expanded clone, and some rows leave it out.

cdr3_aa: CASSYRTANYGYTF
cdr3_nt: TGTGCCAGCAGTTACCGTACAGCTAACTATGGCTACACCTTC
j_call: TRBJ1-2
d_call: NA
v_call: TRBV6-5
clone_size: NA

cdr3_aa: CASSLWGANTEAFF
cdr3_nt: TGTGCCAGCAGTTTATGGGGGGCAAACACTGAAGCTTTCTTT
j_call: TRBJ1-1
d_call: NA
v_call: TRBV27
clone_size: NA

cdr3_aa: CASSPRGTSGRGSYNEQFF
cdr3_nt: TGTGCCAGTAGTCCCCGGGGGACTAGCGGGAGAGGGTCCTACAATGAGCAGTTCTTC
j_call: TRBJ2-1
d_call: TRBD2
v_call: TRBV19
clone_size: NA

cdr3_aa: CASSPRTGRYF
cdr3_nt: TGTGCCAGCAGTCCCCGGACAGGGAGGTACTTC
j_call: TRBJ2-4
d_call: TRBD1
v_call: TRBV27
clone_size: NA

cdr3_aa: CASSIVQGTDTQYF
cdr3_nt: TGTGCCAGTAGTATAGTCCAGGGCACAGATACGCAGTATTTT
j_call: TRBJ2-3
d_call: NA
v_call: TRBV19
clone_size: NA

cdr3_aa: CASSLGTGGIGELFF
cdr3_nt: TGTGCCAGCAGCCTCGGGACAGGGGGCATCGGGGAGCTGTTTTTT
j_call: TRBJ2-2
d_call: TRBD1
v_call: TRBV11-3
clone_size: NA

cdr3_aa: CASGDSGGGQPQHF
cdr3_nt: TGTGCCAGCGGGGATTCGGGGGGCGGTCAGCCCCAGCATTTT
j_call: TRBJ1-5
d_call: NA
v_call: TRBV9
clone_size: NA

cdr3_aa: CASSQELGGRGGLLGAKNIQYF
cdr3_nt: TGCGCCAGCAGCCAAGAACTTGGGGGGCGTGGGGGCTTACTAGGGGCCAAAAACATTCAGTACTTC
j_call: TRBJ2-4
d_call: NA
v_call: TRBV4-1
clone_size: NA

cdr3_aa: CASSLARGRAGTGSTGELFF
cdr3_nt: TGTGCCAGCAGCTTAGCCCGCGGGAGGGCCGGGACGGGGAGCACCGGGGAGCTGTTTTTT
j_call: TRBJ2-2
d_call: TRBD2
v_call: TRBV7-8
clone_size: NA

cdr3_aa: CASSETGTDTQYF
cdr3_nt: TGCGCCAGCAGCGAAACCGGGACAGATACGCAGTATTTT
j_call: TRBJ2-3
d_call: NA
v_call: TRBV10-1
clone_size: NA

cdr3_aa: CASSPQDGAEQFF
cdr3_nt: TGTGCTAGCAGCCCACAGGACGGTGCGGAGCAGTTCTTC
j_call: TRBJ2-1
d_call: NA
v_call: TRBV7-7
clone_size: NA

cdr3_aa: CASSSFSGPSYNEQFF
cdr3_nt: TGTGCCAGCAGCTCCTTTAGCGGGCCCTCCTACAATGAGCAGTTCTTC
j_call: TRBJ2-1
d_call: TRBD2
v_call: TRBV5-8
clone_size: once

cdr3_aa: CASSKTSGSFYEQYF
cdr3_nt: TGTGCCAGTAGCAAGACTAGCGGGAGTTTTTACGAGCAGTACTTC
j_call: TRBJ2-7
d_call: TRBD2
v_call: TRBV19
clone_size: NA

cdr3_aa: CASSTPDRGGAETQYF
cdr3_nt: TGTGCCAGCAGTACTCCAGACAGGGGAGGCGCGGAGACCCAGTACTTC
j_call: TRBJ2-5
d_call: TRBD1
v_call: TRBV6-6
clone_size: NA

cdr3_aa: CASSFPGVTEAFF
cdr3_nt: TGTGCCAGCAGTTTCCCAGGTGTGACTGAAGCTTTCTTT
j_call: TRBJ1-1
d_call: NA
v_call: TRBV28
clone_size: NA

cdr3_aa: CASSQPGLVDEQYF
cdr3_nt: TGTGCCAGCAGCCAACCCGGACTAGTCGACGAGCAGTACTTC
j_call: TRBJ2-7
d_call: TRBD2
v_call: TRBV4-2
clone_size: NA

cdr3_aa: CASSDSMGHGTDTQYF
cdr3_nt: TGTGCCAGCAGTGACTCGATGGGACACGGCACAGATACGCAGTATTTT
j_call: TRBJ2-3
d_call: NA
v_call: TRBV6-4
clone_size: NA